This TCR beta chain is from a study of identical twins. TCRdb recomputed calls from the 5' RACE reads with MiXCR, one row per CDR3 protein. The sample has roughly 250,000 distinct CDR3 sequences; about 14% are singletons. This CDR3 spans 14 amino acids. Trimming stripped 2 bases from V and 8 bases from J, with 10 bases between. Germline values: CDR1 MNHEY, CDR2 SVGAGI. The sequence was obtained from a woman aged 18-35 years in good health. The V and J genes are TRBV6-5 and TRBJ1-6; no clear D gene. Sequenced sample: memory (CD45RO+) T cells sorted from blood. CDR3 in amino acids: CASSYGLTHSPLHF. The CDR3 DNA is TGTGCCAGCAGTTACGGCCTTACCCATTCACCCCTCCACTTT.